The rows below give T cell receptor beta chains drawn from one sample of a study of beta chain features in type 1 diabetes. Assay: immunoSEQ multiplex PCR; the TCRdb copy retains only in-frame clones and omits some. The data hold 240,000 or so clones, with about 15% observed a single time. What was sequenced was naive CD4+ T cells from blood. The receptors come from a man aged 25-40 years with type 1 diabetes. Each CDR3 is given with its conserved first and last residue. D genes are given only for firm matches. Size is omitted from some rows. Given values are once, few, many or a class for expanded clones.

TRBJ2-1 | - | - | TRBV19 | CASSLEGRYNEQFF | TGTGCCAGTAGTTTGGAGGGACGCTACAATGAGCAGTTCTTC
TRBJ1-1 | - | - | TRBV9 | CASRKGYGNTEAFF | TGTGCCAGCAGAAAGGGGTATGGGAACACTGAAGCTTTCTTT
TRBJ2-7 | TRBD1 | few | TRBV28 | CASSLSGGFYEQYF | TGTGCCAGCAGTCTGTCAGGGGGATTCTACGAGCAGTACTTC
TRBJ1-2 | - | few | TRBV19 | CASSIGGVPLSNYGYTF | TGTGCCAGTAGTATTGGGGGGGTGCCCCTGTCTAACTATGGCTACACCTTC
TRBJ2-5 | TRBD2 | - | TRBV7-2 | CASSLTSGGPEKYF | TGTGCCAGCAGCCTGACTAGCGGGGGGCCGGAGAAGTACTTC
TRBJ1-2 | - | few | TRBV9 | CASSVDQGNYGYTF | TGTGCCAGCAGCGTAGATCAGGGGAACTATGGCTACACCTTC
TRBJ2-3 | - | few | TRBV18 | CASSALKGGDTQYF | TGTGCCAGCTCAGCTCTAAAAGGGGGAGATACGCAGTATTTT
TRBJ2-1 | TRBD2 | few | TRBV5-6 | CASGRFGLAGEGEQFF | TGTGCCAGCGGCCGCTTCGGACTAGCGGGAGAAGGGGAGCAGTTCTTC
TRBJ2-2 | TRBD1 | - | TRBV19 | CASSPVPGTALTGELFF | TGTGCCAGTAGTCCAGTACCCGGGACAGCTCTCACCGGGGAGCTGTTTTTT
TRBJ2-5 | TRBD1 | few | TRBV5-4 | CASSRPGTELRPLAQYF | TGTGCCAGCAGCCGTCCCGGGACAGAGCTAAGACCCCTTGCCCAGTACTTC
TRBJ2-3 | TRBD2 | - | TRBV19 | CASSPSPGAGPSTDTQYF | TGTGCCAGTAGCCCCTCCCCTGGAGCGGGGCCATCCACAGATACGCAGTATTTT
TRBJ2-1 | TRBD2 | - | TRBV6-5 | CASSYRTSGSDNEQFF | TGTGCCAGCAGTTACAGGACTAGCGGCTCGGACAATGAGCAGTTCTTC
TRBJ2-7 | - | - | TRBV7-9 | CASSPKPEGAEQYF | TGTGCCAGCAGCCCGAAACCGGAAGGAGCTGAGCAGTACTTC
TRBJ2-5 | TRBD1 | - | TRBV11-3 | CASSGGQGGETQYF | TGTGCCAGCAGCGGTGGACAGGGCGGGGAGACCCAGTACTTC
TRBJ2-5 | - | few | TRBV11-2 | CASSSRDRAQETQYF | TGTGCCAGCAGCTCGCGAGACAGAGCCCAAGAGACCCAGTACTTC
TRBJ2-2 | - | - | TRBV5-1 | CASSLRQNTGELFF | TGCGCCAGCAGCCTAAGACAGAACACCGGGGAGCTGTTTTTT
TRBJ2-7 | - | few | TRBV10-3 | CAISEASAYEQYF | TGTGCCATCAGTGAGGCTAGTGCCTACGAGCAGTACTTC
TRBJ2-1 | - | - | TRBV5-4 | CASSLAAGKDEQFF | TGTGCCAGCAGCTTGGCCGCGGGGAAGGATGAGCAGTTCTTC
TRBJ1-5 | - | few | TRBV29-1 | CSVEDRRGGPGIQPQHF | TGCAGCGTTGAAGATCGTCGGGGGGGCCCTGGGATTCAGCCCCAGCATTTT
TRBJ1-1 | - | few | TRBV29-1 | CSVDRREAFF | TGCAGCGTTGACCGTAGAGAAGCTTTCTTT
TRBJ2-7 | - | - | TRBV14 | CASSQGGLWNEQYF | TGTGCCAGCAGCCAAGGAGGCTTATGGAACGAGCAGTACTTC
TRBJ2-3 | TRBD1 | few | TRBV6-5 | CASSSRDRFTDTQYF | TGTGCCAGCAGTTCCAGGGACAGATTCACAGATACGCAGTATTTT
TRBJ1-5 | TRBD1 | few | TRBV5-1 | CASREGTGSNQPQHF | TGCGCCAGCAGAGAAGGGACAGGGAGCAATCAGCCCCAGCATTTT
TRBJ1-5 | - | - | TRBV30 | CAWSKRAGQPQHF | TGTGCCTGGAGTAAAAGGGCGGGTCAGCCCCAGCATTTT
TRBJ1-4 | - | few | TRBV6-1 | CASSSQGTGNEKLFF | TGTGCCAGCAGTTCTCAGGGGACCGGGAATGAAAAACTGTTTTTT
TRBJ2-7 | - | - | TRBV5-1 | CASSFEDTGIRYEQYF | TGCGCCAGCAGCTTCGAAGACACGGGAATCCGCTACGAGCAGTACTTC
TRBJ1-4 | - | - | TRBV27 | CASRSQGLNEKLFF | TGTGCCAGCAGGTCACAGGGACTAAATGAAAAACTGTTTTTT
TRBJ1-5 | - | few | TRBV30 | CAWSVGVGNQPQHF | TGTGCCTGGAGTGTAGGAGTGGGCAATCAGCCCCAGCATTTT
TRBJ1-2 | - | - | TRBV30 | CAWSWLQGYTF | TGTGCCTGGAGTTGGTTGCAGGGCTACACCTTC
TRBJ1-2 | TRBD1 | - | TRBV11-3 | CASSLDLGQGGYGYTF | TGTGCCAGCAGCTTAGATCTGGGACAGGGGGGCTATGGCTACACCTTC
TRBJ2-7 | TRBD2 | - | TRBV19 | CASSSPGTRDYEQYF | TGTGCCAGTAGCAGCCCCGGGACTAGAGACTACGAGCAGTACTTC
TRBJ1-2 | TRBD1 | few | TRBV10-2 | CASTPDRDYGYTF | TGCGCCAGCACCCCCGACAGGGACTATGGCTACACCTTC
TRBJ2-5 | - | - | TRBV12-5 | CASGLGDTQETQYF | TGTGCTAGTGGTTTGGGGGACACCCAAGAGACCCAGTACTTC
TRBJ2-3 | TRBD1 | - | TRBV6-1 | CASSVRTTGGPDTQYF | TGTGCCAGCAGTGTACGGACCACAGGGGGTCCAGATACGCAGTATTTT
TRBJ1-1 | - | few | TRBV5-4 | CASSLELNTEAFF | TGTGCCAGCAGCTTAGAGTTGAACACTGAAGCTTTCTTT
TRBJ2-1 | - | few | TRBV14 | CASSQVGGGAGAEQFF | TGTGCCAGCAGCCAAGTTGGTGGGGGGGCGGGGGCTGAGCAGTTCTTC
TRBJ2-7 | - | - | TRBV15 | CATSRGAGLQYF | TGTGCCACCAGCAGAGGGGCAGGCCTTCAGTACTTC
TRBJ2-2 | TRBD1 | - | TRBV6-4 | CASNLERQGAGELFF | TGTGCCAGCAACCTCGAGAGACAGGGGGCCGGGGAGCTGTTTTTT
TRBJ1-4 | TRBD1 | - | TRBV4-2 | CASSQEPRNEGAGKLFF | TGTGCCAGCAGCCAAGAACCAAGGAATGAGGGGGCGGGAAAACTGTTTTTT
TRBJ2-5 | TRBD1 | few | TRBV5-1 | CASSLSGQGGAETQYF | TGCGCCAGCAGCCTATCTGGACAGGGAGGTGCGGAGACCCAGTACTTC